Below are 18 T cell receptor beta chains sequenced from a single sample in a study of T-cell memory formation after mild COVID-19. TCRdb reprocessed the 5' RACE reads via MiXCR and lists one record per CDR3 protein. This table holds a few hundred thousand distinct CDR3 sequences, nearly 25% found once. The sample was PBMCs or a T cell subset sorted from them (not recorded which). These receptors originate from an adult woman who had mild COVID-19 (a few samples of this study predate the infection). Cell type and time point are not known.

This clonotype was counted only a few times. The rearrangement links TRBV4-3 to TRBJ1-6; D is uncertain. CDR1 is LGHNA, CDR2 YSLEER, per germline. V lost 4 bases and J 6 bases, leaving 13 bases between the germline ends. CDR3 length equals 15 residues. As DNA, the CDR3 is TGCGCCAGCAGCCCACAGTACGGTAGTAATTCACCCCTCCACTTT. It specifies CASSPQYGSNSPLHF.

In this sample, this clonotype turned up once. V usage is TRBV20-1 and J usage is TRBJ2-7; D remains ambiguous. This CDR3 spans 14 amino acids. Germline CDR1 and CDR2: DFQATT and SNEGSKA (reference sequence). With 0 bases removed from V and 3 bases from J, the gap between germline ends came to 12 bases. The CDR3 nucleotides are TGCAGTGCTAGAGACCGCCTACTGGGCTACGAGCAGTACTTC. Translated: CSARDRLLGYEQYF.

V usage is TRBV5-1 and J usage is TRBJ1-3; maybe TRBD1 (5 bases). The CDR3 length is 17 residues. The V end lost 4 bases, the J end lost 0 bases, and 17 bases lay between the germline ends. The germline V gene has CDR1 SGHRS and CDR2 YFSETQ. CDR3 region: CASSGQPGSISGNTIYF. The CDR3 DNA follows: TGCGCCAGCAGCGGACAACCCGGGTCAATCTCTGGAAACACCATATATTTT.

This clonotype was found a few times. This chain uses TRBV7-9 with TRBJ2-3, with D unclear. In germline, CDR1 is SEHNR, CDR2 FQNEAQ (reference sequence). The length of the CDR3 is 15 residues. With 0 bases removed from V and 3 bases from J, the gap between germline ends came to 10 bases. The CDR3 DNA reads TGTGCCAGCAGCTTAGCTTCAAGTATGACAGATACGCAGTATTTT. It yields the protein CASSLASSMTDTQYF. The variable domain in full, completed from reference TRBV7-9 and TRBJ2-3, reads DTGVSQNPRHKITKRGQNVTFRCDPISEHNRLYWYRQTLGQGPEFLTYFQNEAQLEKSRLLSDRFSAERPKGSFSTLEIQRTEQGDSAMYLCASSLASSMTDTQYFGPGTRLTVL.

This clonotype has just one count. The chain joins TRBV12-3 or TRBV12-4 to TRBJ1-2, with D uncertain. The CDR3 sequence is 14 residues long. Trimming removed 5 bases from V and 7 bases from J, with 17 bases in between. The CDR3 protein is CASSRAGGIGGYTF. CDR3 DNA sequence: TGTGCCAGCAGTCGGGCAGGAGGAATCGGTGGCTACACCTTC.

The chain recombines TRBV24-1 with TRBJ2-2, with D unresolved. Trimming removed 1 base at V and 6 bases at J, with 8 bases between. The CDR3 covers 14 residues. Germline V lookup: CDR1 KGHDR, CDR2 SFDVKD. In DNA form, the CDR3 reads TGTGCCACCAGTGATTTCGGGTGGCCCGGGGAGCTGTTTTTT. Its translation is CATSDFGWPGELFF.

This clonotype came up a few times. The V and J genes are TRBV30 and TRBJ1-1; a possible D gene is TRBD1 (6 bases). This CDR3 has 13 amino acids. V dropped 2 bases and J dropped 5 bases, with 12 bases sitting between them. CDR1 and CDR2 (germline): GTSNPN, SVGIG (reference sequence). DNA for the CDR3: TGTGCCTGGAGTTCGGGGGCGGTTACTGAAGCTTTCTTT. Protein: CAWSSGAVTEAFF.

There are a few counts of this clonotype. The V call is TRBV29-1, the J call TRBJ2-7; TRBD2 matches at 12 bases. Trimming cost V 7 bases and J 6 bases; bases outside gene matches: 4. CDR1 and CDR2 from the germline V gene are SQVTM and ANQGSEA. This CDR3 is 12 amino acids long. The CDR3 region is CSALAGGAEQYF. DNA of the CDR3: TGCAGCGCACTAGCGGGAGGCGCCGAGCAGTACTTC.

This clonotype was observed a few times. V gene TRBV6-2 or TRBV6-3 combines with J gene TRBJ2-7; tentatively, D is TRBD1 (6 bases). This CDR3 has 20 amino acids. In germline, CDR1 is MNHEY, CDR2 SVGEGT. The V end was cut by 6 bases, the J end by 5 bases, with 35 bases between. CDR3 bases: TGTGCCAGCAGATACATTACGGTAGGGGGACGTCGTCCGGGCAGTCACGAGCAGTACTTC. Encoded protein: CASRYITVGGRRPGSHEQYF.

The J gene is TRBJ2-3, the V gene TRBV12-3 or TRBV12-4; tentatively, D is TRBD1 or TRBD2 (5 bases each). V dropped 1 base and J dropped 0 bases, with 14 bases sitting between them. CDR3 size: 17 residues. The CDR3 coding sequence is TGTGCCAGCAGTTTAGTTCGAGGGGAATATAGCACAGATACGCAGTATTTT. Translation: CASSLVRGEYSTDTQYF.

This clonotype was seen more than once but under ten times. The chain carries TRBV12-3 or TRBV12-4 and TRBJ2-3, with D tentatively TRBD1 (6 bases). V was shortened by 3 bases and J by 3 bases, with 10 bases between the two germline ends. The CDR3 runs 14 residues. CDR3 sequence reads: CASSFYDRTDTQYF. The CDR3 DNA reads TGTGCCAGCAGTTTTTATGACAGGACAGATACGCAGTATTTT.

The chain uses TRBV18 and TRBJ2-5; 10 bases are a match to TRBD2. CDR3 length: 15 residues. The junction had 6 bases not matched to a gene; V was cut back by 4 bases and J by 4 bases. CDR1 is KGHSH and CDR2 is LQKENI in the germline V gene. The CDR3 DNA reads as TGTGCCAGCTCACTAGCGGGAGGCCGGTCAGAGACCCAGTACTTC. Translating gives CASSLAGGRSETQYF.

The chain has TRBV20-1 and TRBJ2-3, with no clear D. The V and J ends lost 1 base and 0 bases respectively, with 5 bases between them. The CDR3 spans 13 residues. Germline CDR1 and CDR2: DFQATT and SNEGSKA (reference sequence). CDR3 protein: CSARAMSTDTQYF. CDR3 nucleotides: TGCAGTGCTAGAGCTATGAGCACAGATACGCAGTATTTT.

Here the CDR3 reads CAWSLGSGDTQYF. For the CDR3, the DNA is TGTGCCTGGAGTCTGGGTTCAGGGGATACGCAGTATTTT. This chain uses TRBV30 with TRBJ2-3, with D tentatively TRBD1 (5 bases). The V end lost 2 bases, the J end lost 6 bases, and 12 bases lay between the germline ends. Per germline, CDR1 GTSNPN and CDR2 SVGIG (reference sequence). This CDR3 has 13 residues.

The chain recombines TRBV3-1 with TRBJ1-3; TRBD1 matches 8 bases. There are 14 residues in the CDR3. After removal of 5 bases from V and 8 bases from J, the junction contained 8 bases not matched to a gene. Germline V gene sequence: CDR1 LGHDT, CDR2 YNNKEL (reference sequence). For the CDR3, the DNA is TGTGCCAGCAGCTCGCGCCACAGGGGGGACACCATATATTTT. It yields the protein CASSSRHRGDTIYF.

The CDR3 reads CASSRNRDSGANVLTF. CDR3 DNA: TGTGCCAGCAGCCGGAATAGGGACTCTGGGGCCAACGTCCTGACTTTC. V gene TRBV6-2 or TRBV6-3 combines with J gene TRBJ2-6, with D hard to call. Germline V gene data show CDR1 as MNHEY and CDR2 as SVGEGT. This CDR3 contains 16 residues. Trimming cost V 6 bases and J 0 bases, with 12 bases left between them.

This clonotype appeared a few times. The chain couples TRBV19 to TRBJ2-1; TRBD1 matches 8 bases. Germline V lookup: CDR1 LNHDA, CDR2 SQIVND (reference sequence). The V and J ends lost 11 bases and 3 bases, in that order; junction bases with no gene match: 9. This CDR3 comprises 14 residues. This CDR3 is CAAAGTGDYNEQFF. The CDR3 coding sequence is TGTGCCGCTGCCGGGACAGGTGACTACAATGAGCAGTTCTTC.

The chain employs TRBV9 and TRBJ2-1, with 7 bases fitting TRBD2. The CDR3 covers 17 residues. Per germline, CDR1 SGDLS and CDR2 YYNGEE. The junction had 16 bases not matched to a gene; V was cut back by 4 bases and J by 6 bases. The CDR3 here is CASSTSRSGDTGNEQFF. In DNA, the CDR3 is TGTGCCAGCAGCACCTCGCGGAGCGGGGATACAGGCAATGAGCAGTTCTTC.